This T cell receptor beta chain stems from a study of blood T cell repertoires in COVID-19. Study context: Sample material is recorded as cDNA or gDNA derived from T cells, B-cell-depleted T cells, or PBMCs.

Original processing methods: Amplified reference gene primers provided the basis for estimating nucleated cell counts. TCRdb's table, derived via immunoSEQ multiplex PCR, lists solely in-frame clones and lacks some. D and trimming were read from the DNA, whereas the V and J calls and clone size are those reported in that table. The table has a few hundred thousand clones, roughly 90% seen once. Enrollees, 18 to 89 years old, lived in about two dozen US areas. This clone was observed a single time. Sequenced material: PBMCs or T cells enriched from blood (not recorded which). This TCR was recovered from a man younger than 30 with acute COVID-19.

CDR3 in DNA: TGTGCCAGCAGCCCCAGCGGGCGGGGGTGGTCCCCGCAGTATTTT. Amino acid sequence: CASSPSGRGWSPQYF. This chain joins TRBV7-2 and TRBJ2-3; TRBD2 aligns across 7 bases. CDR1 SGHTA and CDR2 FQGNSA come from the germline V gene. The CDR3 is 15 residues long. The V segment lost 5 bases and the J segment 10 bases; nucleotides outside the gene matches: 15.